This entry is about one T cell receptor (beta chain). These data are taken from a study of blood T cell repertoires in COVID-19. Across the whole study: Samples came from the United States, Italy and Spain, spanning acute and convalescent COVID-19.

Cohort allocation depended upon clinical history that participants reported. As originally analysed: Scientists estimated how many nucleated cells there were by amplifying reference gene primers. Measured with immunoSEQ multiplex PCR; TCRdb has only the in-frame clones, and not every one. The DNA was the basis for D and trimming; V, J and clone size are from that table. This table holds approximately 250,000 clones, about 87% found once. CDR3 length equals 15 residues. Germline values: CDR1 MGHRA, CDR2 YSYEKL. V dropped 1 base and J dropped 8 bases, with 12 bases sitting between them. The specimen was PBMCs or T cells enriched from blood (not recorded which). The clonotype originates from a woman in her thirties with acute COVID-19. This chain connects TRBV4-1 to TRBJ1-6; possibly TRBD1 for D (5 bases). CDR3 in amino acids: CASSQVAGGDSPLHF. DNA of the CDR3: TGCGCCAGCAGCCAAGTGGCAGGAGGGGATTCACCCCTCCACTTT.